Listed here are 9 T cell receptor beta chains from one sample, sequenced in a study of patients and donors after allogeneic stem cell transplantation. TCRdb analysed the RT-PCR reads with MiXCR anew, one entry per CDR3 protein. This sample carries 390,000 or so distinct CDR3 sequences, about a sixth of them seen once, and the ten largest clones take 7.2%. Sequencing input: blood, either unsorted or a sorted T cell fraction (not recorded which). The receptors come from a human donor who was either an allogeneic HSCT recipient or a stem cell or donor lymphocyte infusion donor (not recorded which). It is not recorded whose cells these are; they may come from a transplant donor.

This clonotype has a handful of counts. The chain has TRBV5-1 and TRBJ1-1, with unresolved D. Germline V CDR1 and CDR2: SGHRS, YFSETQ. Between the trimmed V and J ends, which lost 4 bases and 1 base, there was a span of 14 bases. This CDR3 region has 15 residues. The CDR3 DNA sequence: TGCGCCAGCAGCCCCAACCCGGTTGGGAACACTGAAGCTTTCTTT. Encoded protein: CASSPNPVGNTEAFF. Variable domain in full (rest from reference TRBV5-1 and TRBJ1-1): KAGVTQTPRYLIKTRGQQVTLSCSPISGHRSVSWYQQTPGQGLQFLFEYFSETQRNKGNFPGRFSGRQFSNSRSEMNVSTLELGDSALYLCASSPNPVGNTEAFFGQGTRLTVV.

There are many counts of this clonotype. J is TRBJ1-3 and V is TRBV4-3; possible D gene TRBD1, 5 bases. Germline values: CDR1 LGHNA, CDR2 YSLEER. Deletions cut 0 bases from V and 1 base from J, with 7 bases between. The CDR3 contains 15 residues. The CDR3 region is CASSQEGVSGNTIYF. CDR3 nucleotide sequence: TGCGCCAGCAGCCAAGAGGGGGTATCTGGAAACACCATATATTTT.

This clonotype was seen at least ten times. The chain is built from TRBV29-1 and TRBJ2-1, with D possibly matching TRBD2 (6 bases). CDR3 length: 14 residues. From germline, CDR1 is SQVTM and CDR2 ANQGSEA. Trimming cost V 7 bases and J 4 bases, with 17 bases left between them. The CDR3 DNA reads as TGCAGCGAGGGAGGAGGACCCAAGTACAATGAGCAGTTCTTC. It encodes CSEGGGPKYNEQFF.

CDR3 residues: CASSFGGTSTEAFF. The CDR3 nucleotides read TGTGCCAGCAGCTTCGGGGGGACGTCCACTGAAGCTTTCTTT. J is TRBJ1-1 and V is TRBV7-8; tentative D call: TRBD1 (5 bases). V lost 3 bases to trimming and J lost 4 bases, with 12 bases between them. This CDR3 is 14 amino acids long. Germline V CDR1 and CDR2: SGHVS, FQNEAQ.

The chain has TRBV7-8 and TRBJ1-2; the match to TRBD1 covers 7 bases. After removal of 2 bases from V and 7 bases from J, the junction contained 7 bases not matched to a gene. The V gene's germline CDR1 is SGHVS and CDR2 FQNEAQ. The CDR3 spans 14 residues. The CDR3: CASSLSDRVPGYTF. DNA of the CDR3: TGTGCCAGCAGCTTATCCGACAGGGTCCCTGGCTACACCTTC.

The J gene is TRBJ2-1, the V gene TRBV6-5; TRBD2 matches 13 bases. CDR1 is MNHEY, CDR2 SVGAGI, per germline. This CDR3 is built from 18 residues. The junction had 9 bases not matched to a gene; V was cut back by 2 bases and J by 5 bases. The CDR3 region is CASSYPTGTSGTDNEQFF. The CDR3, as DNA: TGTGCCAGCAGTTACCCGACCGGGACTAGCGGGACCGACAATGAGCAGTTCTTC.

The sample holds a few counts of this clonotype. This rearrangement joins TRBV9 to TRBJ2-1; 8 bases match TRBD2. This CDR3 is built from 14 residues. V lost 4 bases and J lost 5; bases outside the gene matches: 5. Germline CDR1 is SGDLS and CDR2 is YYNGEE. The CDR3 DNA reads TGTGCCAGCAGCATCCTCGGGGGGGACAATGAGCAGTTCTTC. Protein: CASSILGGDNEQFF.

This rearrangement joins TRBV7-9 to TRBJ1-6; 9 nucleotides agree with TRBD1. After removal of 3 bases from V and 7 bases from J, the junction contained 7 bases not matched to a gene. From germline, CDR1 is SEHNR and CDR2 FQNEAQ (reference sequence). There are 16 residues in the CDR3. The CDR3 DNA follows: TGTGCCAGCAGCTTTGGGCTCGGGACAGGGAATTCACCCCTCCACTTT. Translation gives CASSFGLGTGNSPLHF.

CDR3 coding DNA: TGTGCCAGCAGGGGGGACAGCCCGGGGAATGAGCAGTTCTTC. It codes for CASRGDSPGNEQFF. The chain combines TRBV27 with TRBJ2-1; 7 bases are shared with TRBD1. Looked up from germline, CDR1 is MNHEY and CDR2 is SMNVEV (reference sequence). V trimming: 6 bases; J trimming: 7 bases; junction bases outside the gene matches: 9. The CDR3 contains 14 residues.